Sequencing of this T cell receptor (beta chain) was carried out in a study of PD-1 blockade in classical Hodgkin lymphoma. Findings and caveats of the study: Complete responders had baseline diversity similar to newly diagnosed patients.

Turning to this clone: Its antigen remains unknown.

All the patients suffered relapse after autologous stem cell transplantation, and brentuximab vedotin exposure differed. TCRdb's table, derived via immunoSEQ multiplex PCR, lists solely in-frame clones and lacks some. Here the sample spans more than 50,000 clones, around 90% being singletons. This CDR3 spans 15 amino acids. Germline V gene data show CDR1 as SNHLY and CDR2 as FYNNEI. V dropped 7 bases and J dropped 3 bases, with 19 bases sitting between them. The material sequenced was peripheral blood mononuclear cells (PBMCs), taken at baseline. The V gene is TRBV2, the J gene TRBJ2-7, with D perhaps TRBD2 (6 bases). This clonotype was sampled from a human donor with classical Hodgkin lymphoma. As DNA, the CDR3 is TGTGCCAGCACCGTCGCCGCGGGACGGAACTACGAGCAGTACTTC. It translates to CASTVAAGRNYEQYF.